What follows are 12 T cell receptor beta chains derived from one specimen sequenced in a study of blood T cell repertoires in COVID-19. Produced via immunoSEQ multiplex PCR; TCRdb's table is partial and in-frame only. The sample contains tens of thousands of clones, more than 65% of which appear only once. The sequenced sample consisted of peripheral blood. Every receptor here comes from a woman between 70 and 85 years old with acute or convalescent COVID-19.

V is TRBV5-1 and J is TRBJ2-2, with a tentative D call TRBD2 (7 bases). The CDR3 extends over 16 amino acids. Trimming took off 7 bases at V and 1 base at J, with 17 bases between the two ends. The germline gives CDR1 SGHRS, CDR2 YFSETQ. CDR3 sequence (DNA): TGCGCCAGCCGCGGGGGCGCGGGAGTGAACACCGGGGAGCTGTTTTTT. Translated, it gives CASRGGAGVNTGELFF.

This chain connects TRBV2 to TRBJ2-4, with D possibly being TRBD2 (6 bases). The CDR3 runs 16 residues. Germline CDR1 is SNHLY and CDR2 is FYNNEI. Trimming cost V 1 base and J 7 bases, with 17 bases left between them. The CDR3 nucleotides read TGTGCCAGCAGTGAAGGAATAGCGGAGGGGAGGAACATTCAGTACTTC. It yields the protein CASSEGIAEGRNIQYF.

V usage is TRBV6-2 or TRBV6-3 and J usage is TRBJ1-5; D call uncertain. V lost 0 bases and J lost 6, with 6 bases in between. The CDR3 totals 13 residues. Germline lookup yields CDR1 MNHEY and CDR2 SVGEGT. In DNA form, the CDR3 reads TGTGCCAGCAGTTACTCCTTCCGTCAGCCCCAGCATTTT. Encoded protein: CASSYSFRQPQHF.

The sample holds one count of this clone. V gene TRBV5-1 combines with J gene TRBJ2-1; TRBD1 is a possible D gene (6 bases). V lost 2 bases to trimming and J lost 3 bases, with 9 bases between them. The CDR3 length is 14 residues. Per the germline V gene, CDR1 is SGHRS and CDR2 is YFSETQ. This CDR3 is CASSLGQYYNEQFF. CDR3 DNA: TGCGCCAGCAGCTTAGGACAGTACTACAATGAGCAGTTCTTC.

This clone was detected only a few times. The gene calls are TRBV10-3 and TRBJ1-1; D might be TRBD1 (5 bases). Trimming stripped 3 bases from V and 1 base from J, with 15 bases between. This CDR3 is 16 amino acids long. The V gene's germline CDR1 is ENHRY and CDR2 SYGVKD. The CDR3 spells CAISDLLVGGNTEAFF. CDR3 coding DNA: TGTGCCATCAGTGACTTGCTGGTCGGGGGGAACACTGAAGCTTTCTTT.

This chain links TRBV27 with TRBJ2-3; 14 bases agree with TRBD2. Per the germline V gene, CDR1 is MNHEY and CDR2 is SMNVEV (reference sequence). The CDR3 is 16 residues long. The junction had 4 bases not matched to a gene; V was cut back by 5 bases and J by 3 bases. CDR3 sequence reads: CASSPRTSGGTDTQYF. CDR3 nucleotide sequence: TGTGCCAGCAGTCCAAGGACTAGCGGGGGGACAGATACGCAGTATTTT.

This chain links TRBV2 with TRBJ2-2, with D maybe TRBD1 (5 bases). This CDR3 has 14 residues. V lost 3 bases and J 4 bases, leaving 9 bases between the germline ends. Per the germline V gene, CDR1 is SNHLY and CDR2 is FYNNEI. CDR3 amino acids: CASSEQGTTGELFF. The CDR3 DNA reads TGTGCCAGCAGTGAGCAGGGAACCACCGGGGAGCTGTTTTTT.

In this sample, this clone turned up a few times. This chain connects TRBV10-3 to TRBJ2-7, with D unresolved. Germline V gene data show CDR1 as ENHRY and CDR2 as SYGVKD. The CDR3 is made up of 15 amino acids. Trimming stripped 2 bases from V and 0 bases from J, with 11 bases between. This CDR3 reads CAISEAPADSYEQYF. The CDR3 DNA sequence: TGTGCCATCAGTGAGGCCCCCGCAGACTCCTACGAGCAGTACTTC.

This clone occurred once. The CDR3 DNA reads TGTGCCAGCAGCCCTGGACTAGCGGGAGTGTACCAGTTCTTC. Encoded protein: CASSPGLAGVYQFF. The chain carries TRBV7-3 and TRBJ2-1, with TRBD2 matching 13 bases. CDR1 is SGHTA, CDR2 FQGTGA, per germline. This CDR3 has 14 residues. Trimming cost V 5 bases and J 13 bases; bases outside gene matches: 8.

This chain joins TRBV7-2 and TRBJ1-2; 7 positions match TRBD1. V was clipped by 6 bases and J by 5 bases; unmatched bases: 6. The CDR3 contains 13 residues. Germline V gene data show CDR1 as SGHTA and CDR2 as FQGNSA. DNA for the CDR3: TGTGCCAGCAGACATGACAGGGTGTATGGCTACACCTTC. Its translation is CASRHDRVYGYTF.

The chain carries TRBV30 and TRBJ2-2; tentatively, D is TRBD2 (5 bases). The CDR3 totals 15 residues. Germline V gene lookup returns CDR1 GTSNPN and CDR2 SVGIG (reference sequence). Trimming pared 2 bases from V and 3 bases from J, leaving 13 bases between. This CDR3 reads CAWSSGRTHTGELFF. CDR3 bases: TGTGCCTGGAGTAGCGGCAGGACTCACACCGGGGAGCTGTTTTTT.

The chain couples TRBV29-1 to TRBJ2-1; D call uncertain. The V gene's germline CDR1 is SQVTM and CDR2 ANQGSEA. This CDR3 spans 11 amino acids. Trimming took 6 bases from V and 7 from J, leaving 10 bases between them. The CDR3 DNA reads as TGCAGCGTCTACGATTCGAATGAGCAGTTCTTC. As protein: CSVYDSNEQFF.